The entry below describes one TCR beta chain. Antigen specificity is unknown. Trimming left V 8 bases short and J 5 bases short, with 12 bases between. This CDR3 spans 11 amino acids. Germline CDR1 is DFQATT and CDR2 is SNEGSKA (reference sequence). The data belong to a study of cytomegalovirus exposure and HLA in healthy donors. With 60 Vbeta and 13 Jbeta primers, the PCR was carried out. Only in-frame clones appear in the TCRdb table, and some are missing; sequencing was by immunoSEQ multiplex PCR. The table shows roughly 190,000 clones, with 8.5% to 10% occurring only once. Study-level results: Several top significant clusters appeared, in a later analysis, to be linked to common viral pathogens.

Sequencing was carried out using PBMCs. V gene TRBV20-1 combines with J gene TRBJ2-5; D is unresolved. The source of this sequence is a woman younger than 45 in good health and CMV-seropositive. Here the CDR3 reads CSPMERETQYF. Written as DNA, the CDR3 is TGCAGTCCCATGGAGAGGGAGACCCAGTACTTC.